The T cell receptor (beta chain) described here comes from a study of blood T cell repertoires in COVID-19. Turning to the study itself: Collection of acute and convalescent COVID-19 samples took place in the United States, Italy and Spain.

This clone has just a few counts. As handled by the study authors: Cell counts per sample came from amplifying reference gene primers. Profiling relied on immunoSEQ multiplex PCR, and the TCRdb table lists in-frame clones only, not all of them. The V and J calls and clone size were taken over from that table, and D and trimming were inferred from the DNA. This repertoire shows approximately 50,000 clones, about 85% found once; its top ten account for under 6.5%. J was trimmed by 4 bases and V by 2 bases; bases with no gene match: 3. The CDR3 is made up of 14 amino acids. Germline V gene lookup returns CDR1 MDHEN and CDR2 SYDVKM.

Specimen: peripheral blood. The sequence came from a man aged 60-69 years with acute or convalescent COVID-19. The chain joins TRBV28 to TRBJ1-2; 8 nucleotides match TRBD1. DNA for the CDR3: TGTGCCAGCAGTTTACCGGACAGGGCCTATGGCTACACCTTC. The encoded protein is CASSLPDRAYGYTF.